A selection of T cell receptor beta chains follows, all from one sample in a study of blood T cells in healthy people across ages. TCRdb independently ran MiXCR on the 5' RACE reads; one entry per CDR3 protein. Here the sample spans hundreds of thousands of distinct CDR3 sequences, under 45% being singletons. Sequenced sample: blood. These receptors were obtained from a man aged 60-69 years in good health. Each CDR3 is given with its conserved first and last residue. The D gene is left open where the match is weak. Size tells how often a clone was seen (once, few, many) or the class of an expanded clone, and some rows leave it out.

clone size,D gene,J gene,V gene,CDR3 protein,CDR3 DNA
few,.,TRBJ2-1,TRBV7-2,CASSLGGTAYEQFF,TGTGCCAGCAGCTTAGGTGGCACAGCCTACGAGCAGTTCTTC
.,.,TRBJ2-7,TRBV5-5,CASSLEGLNEQYF,TGTGCCAGCAGCTTGGAGGGCCTCAATGAGCAGTACTTC
many,.,TRBJ1-2,TRBV6-6,CASSPVEGYGYTF,TGTGCCAGCAGCCCAGTGGAGGGCTATGGCTACACCTTC
.,.,TRBJ1-1,TRBV27,CASSDRTPTEAFF,TGTGCCAGCAGTGACAGGACTCCCACTGAAGCTTTCTTT
few,.,TRBJ1-1,TRBV4-1,CASSEAPERGTNTEAFF,TGCGCCAGCAGCGAAGCCCCAGAGAGGGGAACTAACACTGAAGCTTTCTTT
few,.,TRBJ1-4,TRBV29-1,CSVEDPREGNEKLFF,TGCAGCGTTGAAGATCCCAGGGAAGGTAATGAAAAACTGTTTTTT
few,TRBD2,TRBJ2-1,TRBV29-1,CSVEVSGGLIDNEQFF,TGCAGCGTTGAGGTTAGCGGGGGGCTCATCGACAATGAGCAGTTCTTC
few,TRBD1,TRBJ1-2,TRBV27,CASSFSGGVYGYTF,TGTGCCAGCAGTTTTTCAGGGGGCGTCTATGGCTACACCTTC
.,.,TRBJ2-7,TRBV9,CASSVGVKGDEQYF,TGTGCCAGCAGCGTAGGGGTCAAGGGGGACGAGCAGTACTTC
.,.,TRBJ2-1,TRBV20-1,CSASSISYSEQFF,TGCAGTGCTAGTTCTATATCCTACAGTGAGCAGTTCTTC
.,.,TRBJ2-2,TRBV9,CASSVIPGGSTGELFF,TGTGCCAGCAGCGTGATCCCCGGGGGCAGCACCGGGGAGCTGTTTTTT
.,.,TRBJ2-7,TRBV14,CASSQAGGNEQYF,TGTGCCAGCAGCCAAGCAGGAGGGAACGAGCAGTACTTC
.,.,TRBJ1-4,TRBV27,CASSSLPGPNNEKLFF,TGTGCCAGCAGTTCGCTTCCTGGGCCCAACAATGAAAAACTGTTTTTT